This T cell receptor (beta chain) was profiled in a study of T cell repertoires in cytomegalovirus infection. The CDR3 runs to 14 residues. In germline, CDR1 is MNHNY, CDR2 SVGAGI (reference sequence). Trimming left V 2 bases short and J 5 bases short, with 10 bases between. In TCRdb, the reads were re-called with MiXCR into one record per CDR3 protein. This repertoire shows roughly 920,000 distinct CDR3 sequences, less than 40% found once; its top ten account for 11% to 15%. This clonotype was found a few times. Its matching antigen is unknown. V is TRBV6-6 and J is TRBJ1-5; TRBD1 is a possible D gene (5 bases). The TCR sequence derives from a human donor in good health (CMV status not recorded). Some clones in this sample may be carry-over from other donors' samples. The sequencing used cultured CD8+ T cells from PBMCs, collected from culture after CMV antigen stimulation. The CDR3 reads CASSYGRAHQPQHF. In DNA form, the CDR3 reads TGTGCCAGCAGTTACGGCAGGGCCCATCAGCCCCAGCATTTT.